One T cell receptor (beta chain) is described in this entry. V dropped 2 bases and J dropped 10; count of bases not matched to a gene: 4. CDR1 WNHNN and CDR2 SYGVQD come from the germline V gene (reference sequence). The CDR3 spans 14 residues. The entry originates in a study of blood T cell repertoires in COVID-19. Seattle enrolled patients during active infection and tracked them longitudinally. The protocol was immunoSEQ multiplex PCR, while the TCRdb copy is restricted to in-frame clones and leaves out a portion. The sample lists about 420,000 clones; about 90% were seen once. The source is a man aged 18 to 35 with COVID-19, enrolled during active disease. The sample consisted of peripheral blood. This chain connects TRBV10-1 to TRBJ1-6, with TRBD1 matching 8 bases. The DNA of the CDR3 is TGCGCCAGCAGTGAGGAGCCAGGGGGCTCACCCCTCCACTTT. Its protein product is CASSEEPGGSPLHF.